The rows below give T cell receptor beta chains drawn from one sample of a study of blood T cells in healthy people across ages. Via MiXCR, TCRdb re-called the 5' RACE reads, giving one row per CDR3 protein. The sample lists approximately 780,000 distinct CDR3 sequences; roughly 24% were seen once. The sample was also reused in another study, on T cells of mothers and their children.

Sequencing was carried out using blood. The receptors come from a boy aged 5-17 years in good health. Each CDR3 is given with its conserved first and last residue. D genes are given only for firm matches. Where a row states a size, it is once, few, many or the class of an expanded clone; other rows omit it.

CDR3 | DNA | V | D | J | size
CASSYGESGYEQYF | TGTGCCAGCAGCTACGGGGAATCGGGCTACGAGCAGTACTTC | TRBV7-9 | NA | TRBJ2-7 | NA
CASSLPKRGETQYF | TGCGCCAGCAGCCTACCCAAGCGGGGGGAGACCCAGTACTTC | TRBV5-1 | TRBD2 | TRBJ2-5 | NA
CASSPELPQYF | TGTGCCAGCAGCCCAGAGCTGCCCCAGTACTTC | TRBV7-9 | NA | TRBJ2-5 | NA
CASSSPDRETEIIYGYTF | TGCGCCAGCAGTTCCCCTGACAGGGAAACTGAAATCATCTATGGCTACACCTTC | TRBV5-1 | TRBD1 | TRBJ1-2 | NA
CASSLALRGTEQYF | TGTGCCAGCAGCTTAGCGCTAAGGGGAACCGAGCAGTACTTC | TRBV7-9 | NA | TRBJ2-7 | NA
CSVFIGTVIPNTEAFF | TGCAGTGTCTTCATAGGGACAGTGATTCCGAACACTGAAGCTTTCTTT | TRBV20-1 | TRBD1 | TRBJ1-1 | NA
CAISLTSGGADTQYF | TGTGCCATCAGCCTCACTAGCGGGGGGGCGGATACGCAGTATTTT | TRBV10-3 | TRBD2 | TRBJ2-3 | NA
CASQAGNEQYF | TGTGCCAGCCAGGCCGGTAACGAGCAGTACTTC | TRBV6-5 | NA | TRBJ2-7 | few
CASSLADWGLLQGPFMYQETQYF | TGTGCCAGCAGCTTAGCGGATTGGGGCCTTTTACAGGGCCCCTTTATGTACCAAGAGACCCAGTACTTC | TRBV7-6 | NA | TRBJ2-5 | NA
CASKNSHNTGELFF | TGTGCCAGCAAGAACAGCCATAACACCGGGGAGCTGTTTTTT | TRBV6-1 | NA | TRBJ2-2 | few
CASSLWGQSNEKLFF | TGTGCCAGCAGCTTGTGGGGACAGTCTAATGAAAAACTGTTTTTT | TRBV5-6 | TRBD1 | TRBJ1-4 | few
CASSPYDQPGTEAFF | TGTGCCAGCAGCCCTTACGACCAACCGGGGACTGAAGCTTTCTTT | TRBV7-8 | NA | TRBJ1-1 | many
CASSLEGRGDGYTF | TGCGCCAGCAGCTTGGAGGGTCGGGGTGATGGCTACACCTTC | TRBV5-1 | NA | TRBJ1-2 | few
CATSSRVGEQYF | TGTGCCACCAGCAGCAGGGTGGGTGAGCAGTACTTC | TRBV15 | NA | TRBJ2-5 | few
CASGGVTAYNEQFF | TGCGCCAGCGGCGGGGTGACGGCTTACAATGAGCAGTTCTTC | TRBV5-1 | NA | TRBJ2-1 | few
CSARFTGGGAGELFF | TGCAGTGCTAGGTTTACCGGGGGAGGCGCCGGGGAGCTGTTTTTT | TRBV20-1 | NA | TRBJ2-2 | NA
CATRLAGGPETQYF | TGTGCCACCCGACTAGCGGGGGGGCCGGAGACCCAGTACTTC | TRBV12-3/TRBV12-4 | TRBD2 | TRBJ2-5 | few
CASSSPDRSYEQYF | TGTGCTAGCAGTTCCCCGGACAGGAGCTACGAGCAGTACTTC | TRBV28 | TRBD1 | TRBJ2-7 | few
CASSLLASGGGETQYF | TGTGCCAGCAGTTTATTGGCTAGCGGGGGAGGAGAGACCCAGTACTTC | TRBV27 | TRBD2 | TRBJ2-5 | NA
CASSVGQNYGYTF | TGTGCCAGCAGCGTCGGACAGAACTATGGCTACACCTTC | TRBV9 | NA | TRBJ1-2 | many
CASSPDPAPPGSPLHF | TGTGCCAGCAGCCCCGACCCGGCCCCTCCGGGTTCACCCCTCCACTTT | TRBV3-1 | NA | TRBJ1-6 | few
CASSGQGRGTEAFF | TGTGCCAGCAGTGGACAGGGAAGGGGCACTGAAGCTTTCTTT | TRBV6-1 | TRBD1 | TRBJ1-1 | few
CSARDVWNQETQYF | TGCAGTGCTAGAGATGTGTGGAACCAAGAGACCCAGTACTTC | TRBV20-1 | NA | TRBJ2-5 | NA
CASSRRVTDTQYF | TGTGCCAGCAGCCGTCGGGTCACAGATACGCAGTATTTT | TRBV4-2 | NA | TRBJ2-3 | NA
CASSEGRVGTGELFF | TGTGCCAGCAGTGAAGGGAGGGTTGGAACCGGGGAGCTGTTTTTT | TRBV2 | NA | TRBJ2-2 | few
CASSSRDYYNEQFF | TGTGCCAGCAGCTCCAGGGACTACTACAATGAGCAGTTCTTC | TRBV7-2 | TRBD2 | TRBJ2-1 | NA
CASSQGPQRGTHNEQFF | TGTGCCAGCAGCCAAGGCCCCCAGCGGGGGACCCACAATGAGCAGTTCTTC | TRBV3-1 | TRBD2 | TRBJ2-1 | few
CASSPPGDLQFF | TGTGCCAGCTCACCACCGGGGGATTTGCAGTTCTTC | TRBV18 | NA | TRBJ2-1 | few
CASSQVAREQYEQYF | TGTGCCAGCAGCCAAGTGGCCAGGGAGCAATACGAGCAGTACTTC | TRBV3-1 | NA | TRBJ2-7 | NA
CASSPPGTGLSYEQYF | TGTGCCAGCAGCCCCCCCGGGACAGGGCTTTCCTACGAGCAGTACTTC | TRBV4-2 | TRBD1 | TRBJ2-7 | NA
CASSLIQGQIYEQYF | TGTGCCAGCAGCCTAATACAGGGGCAGATCTACGAGCAGTACTTC | TRBV4-2 | TRBD1 | TRBJ2-7 | few
CASSRTGLGNQPQHF | TGCGCCAGCAGCCGGACAGGTTTGGGCAATCAGCCCCAGCATTTT | TRBV5-1 | TRBD1 | TRBJ1-5 | few
CASTGLAGTGELFF | TGCGCCAGCACCGGACTAGCGGGGACCGGGGAGCTGTTTTTT | TRBV5-1 | TRBD2 | TRBJ2-2 | NA
CSVDLLERETQYF | TGCAGCGTCGATTTACTAGAGCGGGAGACCCAGTACTTC | TRBV29-1 | NA | TRBJ2-5 | many
CASSLTSGGANNEQFF | TGTGCCAGCAGCCTCACTAGCGGGGGGGCTAACAATGAGCAGTTCTTC | TRBV6-6 | TRBD2 | TRBJ2-1 | few
CASRGEGFKNYEQYF | TGTGCCAGCAGGGGGGAGGGCTTCAAGAACTACGAGCAGTACTTC | TRBV12-3/TRBV12-4 | TRBD2 | TRBJ2-7 | NA
CSVAGQGYTEAFF | TGCAGCGTTGCCGGACAGGGGTACACTGAAGCTTTCTTT | TRBV29-1 | TRBD1 | TRBJ1-1 | NA
CASSLPTGGANQPQHF | TGCGCCAGCAGCCTCCCAACAGGGGGTGCCAATCAGCCCCAGCATTTT | TRBV4-1 | TRBD1 | TRBJ1-5 | few
CASSFWGSYNEQFF | TGTGCCAGCAGTTTCTGGGGCTCCTACAATGAGCAGTTCTTC | TRBV12-3/TRBV12-4 | NA | TRBJ2-1 | NA
CSARTSALDLSMYF | TGCAGTGCTCGGACTAGCGCGCTCGACCTCAGCATGTATTTT | TRBV20-1 | TRBD2 | TRBJ2-3 | NA
CASSFSGVTEAFF | TGTGCCAGCAGTTTCTCAGGGGTTACTGAAGCTTTCTTT | TRBV27 | NA | TRBJ1-1 | NA
CSAVPDRGQETQYF | TGCAGTGCAGTCCCGGACAGGGGGCAGGAGACCCAGTACTTC | TRBV20-1 | TRBD1 | TRBJ2-5 | few
CASSVRGQTSYEQYF | TGTGCCAGCAGCGTCCGGGGACAGACCTCCTACGAGCAGTACTTC | TRBV5-5 | TRBD1 | TRBJ2-7 | NA
CSALRGGAQETQYF | TGCAGTGCTCTCAGGGGAGGAGCGCAAGAGACCCAGTACTTC | TRBV20-1 | NA | TRBJ2-5 | NA
CAGRYTEAFF | TGTGCCGGACGATACACTGAAGCTTTCTTT | TRBV30 | NA | TRBJ1-1 | few